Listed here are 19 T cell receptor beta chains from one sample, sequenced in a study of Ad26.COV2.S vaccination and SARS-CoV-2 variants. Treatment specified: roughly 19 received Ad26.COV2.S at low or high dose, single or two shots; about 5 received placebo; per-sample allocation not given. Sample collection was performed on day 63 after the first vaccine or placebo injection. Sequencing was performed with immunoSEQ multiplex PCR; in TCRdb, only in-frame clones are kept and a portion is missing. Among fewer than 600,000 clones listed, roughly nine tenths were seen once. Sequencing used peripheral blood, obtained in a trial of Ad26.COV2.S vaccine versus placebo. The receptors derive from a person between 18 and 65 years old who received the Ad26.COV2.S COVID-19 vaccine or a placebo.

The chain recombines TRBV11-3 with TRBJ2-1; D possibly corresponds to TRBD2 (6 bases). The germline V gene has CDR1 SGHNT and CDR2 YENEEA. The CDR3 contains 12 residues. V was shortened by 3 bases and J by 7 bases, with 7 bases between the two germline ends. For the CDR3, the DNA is TGTGCCAGCAGCTTCGGGGGAAATGAGCAGTTCTTC. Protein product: CASSFGGNEQFF.

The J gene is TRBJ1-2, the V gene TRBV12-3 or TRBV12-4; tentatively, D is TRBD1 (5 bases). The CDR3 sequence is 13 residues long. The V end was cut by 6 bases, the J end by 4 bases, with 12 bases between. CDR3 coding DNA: TGTGCCAGCAGCAGCAGGGCAGGCTATGGCTACACCTTC. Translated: CASSSRAGYGYTF.

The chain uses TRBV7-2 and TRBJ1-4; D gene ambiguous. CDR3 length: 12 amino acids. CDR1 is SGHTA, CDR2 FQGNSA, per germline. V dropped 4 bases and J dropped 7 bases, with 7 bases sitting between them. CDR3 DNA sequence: TGTGCCAGCAGCTCCCCTGGTGAAAAACTGTTTTTT. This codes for CASSSPGEKLFF.

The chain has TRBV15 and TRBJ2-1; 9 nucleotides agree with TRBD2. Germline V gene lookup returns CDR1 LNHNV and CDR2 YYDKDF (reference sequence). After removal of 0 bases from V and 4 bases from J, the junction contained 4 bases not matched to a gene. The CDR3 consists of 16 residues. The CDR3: CATSRESGGLYNEQFF. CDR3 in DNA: TGTGCCACCAGCAGAGAAAGCGGGGGGTTATACAATGAGCAGTTCTTC.

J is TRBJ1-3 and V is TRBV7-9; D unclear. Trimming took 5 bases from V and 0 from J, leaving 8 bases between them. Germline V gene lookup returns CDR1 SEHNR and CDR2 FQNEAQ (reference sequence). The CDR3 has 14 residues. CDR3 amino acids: CASSRPGSGNTIYF. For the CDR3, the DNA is TGTGCCAGCAGCCGACCCGGCTCTGGAAACACCATATATTTT.

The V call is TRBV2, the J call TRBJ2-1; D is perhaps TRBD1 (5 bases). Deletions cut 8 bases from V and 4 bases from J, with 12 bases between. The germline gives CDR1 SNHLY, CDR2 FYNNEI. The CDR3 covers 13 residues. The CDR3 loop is CASAARTYNEQFF. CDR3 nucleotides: TGTGCCAGCGCCGCGCGGACATACAATGAGCAGTTCTTC.

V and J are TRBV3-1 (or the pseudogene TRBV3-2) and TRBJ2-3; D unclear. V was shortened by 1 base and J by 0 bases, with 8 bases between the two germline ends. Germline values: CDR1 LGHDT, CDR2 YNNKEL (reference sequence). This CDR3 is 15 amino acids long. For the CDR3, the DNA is TGTGCCAGCAGCCAAGCCGGCCGGAGCACAGATACGCAGTATTTT. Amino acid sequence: CASSQAGRSTDTQYF.

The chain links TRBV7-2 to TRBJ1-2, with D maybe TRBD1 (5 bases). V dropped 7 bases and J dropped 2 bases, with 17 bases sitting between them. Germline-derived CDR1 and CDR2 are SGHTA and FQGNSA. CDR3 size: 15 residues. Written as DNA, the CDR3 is TGTGCCAGCACCGTCGGTTGGGGGGGGAACTATGGCTACACCTTC. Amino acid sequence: CASTVGWGGNYGYTF.

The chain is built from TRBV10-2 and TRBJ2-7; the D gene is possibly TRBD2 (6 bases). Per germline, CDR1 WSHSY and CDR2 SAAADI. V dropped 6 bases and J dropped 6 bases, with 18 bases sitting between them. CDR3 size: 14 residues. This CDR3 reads CASRRRDHPLEQYF. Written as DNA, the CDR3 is TGCGCCAGCAGGCGGCGGGACCATCCCCTCGAGCAGTACTTC.

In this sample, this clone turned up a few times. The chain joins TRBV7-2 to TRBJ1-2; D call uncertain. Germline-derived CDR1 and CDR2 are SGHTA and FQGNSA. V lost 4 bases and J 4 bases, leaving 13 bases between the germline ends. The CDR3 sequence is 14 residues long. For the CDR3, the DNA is TGTGCCAGCAGCTCGGACCCGGACGTCTATGGCTACACCTTC. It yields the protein CASSSDPDVYGYTF. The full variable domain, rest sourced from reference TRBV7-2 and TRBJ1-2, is GAGVSQSPSNKVTEKGKDVELRCDPISGHTALYWYRQSLGQGLEFLIYFQGNSAPDKSGLPSDRFSAERTGGSVSTLTIQRTQQEDSAVYLCASSSDPDVYGYTFGSGTRLTVV.

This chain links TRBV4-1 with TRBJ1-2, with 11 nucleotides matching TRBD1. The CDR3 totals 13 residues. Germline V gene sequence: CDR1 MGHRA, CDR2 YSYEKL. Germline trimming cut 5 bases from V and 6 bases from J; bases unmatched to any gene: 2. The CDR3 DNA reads TGCGCCAGCAGCGGACAGGGGGCCGATGGCTACACCTTC. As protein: CASSGQGADGYTF.

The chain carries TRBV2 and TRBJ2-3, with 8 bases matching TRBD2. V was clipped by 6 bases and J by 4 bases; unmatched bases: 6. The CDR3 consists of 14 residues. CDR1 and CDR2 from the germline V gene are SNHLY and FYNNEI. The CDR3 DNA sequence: TGTGCCAGCAGGTGGCGGGAGGCCTCAGATACGCAGTATTTT. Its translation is CASRWREASDTQYF.

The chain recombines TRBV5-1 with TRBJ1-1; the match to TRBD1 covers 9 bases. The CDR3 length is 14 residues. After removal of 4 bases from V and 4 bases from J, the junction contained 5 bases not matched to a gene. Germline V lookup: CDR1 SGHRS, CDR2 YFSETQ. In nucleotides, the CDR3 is TGCGCCAGCAGCGTAGGACAGGGGCCCACTGAAGCTTTCTTT. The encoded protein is CASSVGQGPTEAFF.

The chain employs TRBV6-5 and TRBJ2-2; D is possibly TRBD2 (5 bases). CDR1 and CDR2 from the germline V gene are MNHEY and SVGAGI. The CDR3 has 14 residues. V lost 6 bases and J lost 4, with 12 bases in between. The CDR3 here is CASRRGPGTGELFF. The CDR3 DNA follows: TGTGCCAGCAGGCGAGGGCCGGGCACCGGGGAGCTGTTTTTT.

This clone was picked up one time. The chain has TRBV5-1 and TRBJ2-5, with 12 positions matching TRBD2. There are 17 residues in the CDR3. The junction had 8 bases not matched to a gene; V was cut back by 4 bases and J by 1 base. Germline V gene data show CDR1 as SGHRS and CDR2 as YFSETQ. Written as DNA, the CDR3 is TGCGCCAGCAGCCCCCCCGGACTAGCGGGGAGCCAAGAGACCCAGTACTTC. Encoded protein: CASSPPGLAGSQETQYF.

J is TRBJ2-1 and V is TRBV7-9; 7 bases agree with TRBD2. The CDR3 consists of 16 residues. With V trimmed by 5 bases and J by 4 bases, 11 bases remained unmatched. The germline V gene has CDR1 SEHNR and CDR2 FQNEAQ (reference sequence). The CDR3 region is CASSQEGLAEYNEQFF. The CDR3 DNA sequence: TGTGCCAGCAGCCAAGAGGGGCTAGCGGAATACAATGAGCAGTTCTTC.

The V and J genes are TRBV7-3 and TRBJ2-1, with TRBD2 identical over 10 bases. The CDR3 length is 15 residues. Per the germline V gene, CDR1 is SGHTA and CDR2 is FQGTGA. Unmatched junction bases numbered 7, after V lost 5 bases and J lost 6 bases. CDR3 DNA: TGTGCCAGCAGCCATAGCGGGGGGTTCCCCAATGAGCAGTTCTTC. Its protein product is CASSHSGGFPNEQFF.

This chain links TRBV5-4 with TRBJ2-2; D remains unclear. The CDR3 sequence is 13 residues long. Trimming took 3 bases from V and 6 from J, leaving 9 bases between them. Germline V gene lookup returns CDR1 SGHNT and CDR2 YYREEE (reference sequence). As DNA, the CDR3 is TGTGCCAGCAGCTCCTCCGTCGCCGGGGAGCTGTTTTTT. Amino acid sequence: CASSSSVAGELFF.

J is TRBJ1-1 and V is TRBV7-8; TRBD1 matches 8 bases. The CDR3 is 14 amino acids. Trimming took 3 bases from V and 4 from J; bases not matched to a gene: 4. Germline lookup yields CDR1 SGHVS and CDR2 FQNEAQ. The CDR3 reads CASSLTGVGTEAFF. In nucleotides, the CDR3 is TGTGCCAGCAGCTTGACAGGGGTTGGCACTGAAGCTTTCTTT.